Below are 2 T cell receptor beta chains sequenced from a single sample in a study of blood T cell repertoires in COVID-19. The repertoire was sequenced with immunoSEQ multiplex PCR; TCRdb's copy has only in-frame clones and lacks some. Of about 250,000 clones listed, roughly nine tenths are singletons. Material: PBMCs or T cells enriched from blood (not recorded which). The receptors were sampled from a young woman who had recovered from COVID-19.

The chain combines TRBV5-8 with TRBJ1-5; D uncertain. The V end was cut by 4 bases, the J end by 4 bases, with 9 bases between. The CDR3 sequence is 13 residues long. In germline, CDR1 is SGHTS, CDR2 YDEGEE. The CDR3 protein is CASSPRLNQPQHF. CDR3 coding DNA: TGTGCCAGCAGCCCCAGATTAAATCAGCCCCAGCATTTT.

The gene calls are TRBV19 and TRBJ1-2; D gene unclear. There are 13 residues in the CDR3. Germline V gene sequence: CDR1 LNHDA, CDR2 SQIVND (reference sequence). V dropped 3 bases and J dropped 4 bases, with 9 bases sitting between them. CDR3 sequence (DNA): TGTGCCAGTAGTATGGGCACCAGCTATGGCTACACCTTC. As protein: CASSMGTSYGYTF.